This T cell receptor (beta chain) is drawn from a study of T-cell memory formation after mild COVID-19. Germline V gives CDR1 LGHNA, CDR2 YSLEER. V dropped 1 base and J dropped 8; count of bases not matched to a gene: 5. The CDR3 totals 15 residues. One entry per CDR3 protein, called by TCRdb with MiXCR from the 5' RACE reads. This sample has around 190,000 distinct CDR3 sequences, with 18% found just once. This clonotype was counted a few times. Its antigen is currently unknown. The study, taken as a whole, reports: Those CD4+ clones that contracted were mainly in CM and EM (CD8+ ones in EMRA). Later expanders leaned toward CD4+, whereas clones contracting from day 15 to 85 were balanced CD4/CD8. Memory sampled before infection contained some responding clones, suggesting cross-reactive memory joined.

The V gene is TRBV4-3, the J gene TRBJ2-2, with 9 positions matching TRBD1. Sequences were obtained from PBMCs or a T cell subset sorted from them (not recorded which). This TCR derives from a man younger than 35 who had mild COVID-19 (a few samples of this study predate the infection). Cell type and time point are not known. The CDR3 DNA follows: TGCGCCAGCAGCCAAGTGGGACAGGGAGCGGGGGAGCTGTTTTTT. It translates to CASSQVGQGAGELFF.